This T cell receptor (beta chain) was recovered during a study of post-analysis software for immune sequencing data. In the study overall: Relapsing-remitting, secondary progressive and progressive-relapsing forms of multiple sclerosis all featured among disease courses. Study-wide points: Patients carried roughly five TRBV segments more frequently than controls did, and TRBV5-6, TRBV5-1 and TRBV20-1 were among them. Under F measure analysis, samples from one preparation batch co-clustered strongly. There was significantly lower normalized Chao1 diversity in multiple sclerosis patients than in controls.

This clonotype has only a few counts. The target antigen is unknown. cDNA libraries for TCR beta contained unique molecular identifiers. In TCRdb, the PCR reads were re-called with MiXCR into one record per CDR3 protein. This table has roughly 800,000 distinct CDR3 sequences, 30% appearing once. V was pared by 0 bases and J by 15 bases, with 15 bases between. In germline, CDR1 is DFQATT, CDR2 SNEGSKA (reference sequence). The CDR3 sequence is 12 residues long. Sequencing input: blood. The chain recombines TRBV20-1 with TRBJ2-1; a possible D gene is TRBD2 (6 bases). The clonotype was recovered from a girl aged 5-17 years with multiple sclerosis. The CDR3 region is CSARDLGMEGFF. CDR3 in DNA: TGCAGTGCTAGAGATCTCGGTATGGAGGGGTTCTTC.